Below are 29 T cell receptor beta chains sequenced from a single sample in a study of blood T cell repertoires in COVID-19. Repertoires were generated with immunoSEQ multiplex PCR, while TCRdb's copy carries only in-frame clones and drops some. The sample lists approximately 150,000 clones, around 89% occurring once. The sequencing sample was made of peripheral blood. The receptors stem from a man aged 50 to 60 with active or convalescent COVID-19.

V is TRBV7-9 and J is TRBJ1-1; 8 bases are a match to TRBD1. The CDR3 runs to 15 residues. J gave up 1 base and V 6 bases, and 7 bases lay outside the gene matches. CDR1 is SEHNR, CDR2 FQNEAQ, per germline (reference sequence). The CDR3 reads CASREGQGRNTEAFF. In DNA form, the CDR3 reads TGTGCCAGCAGGGAAGGACAGGGAAGGAACACTGAAGCTTTCTTT.

The chain uses TRBV5-4 and TRBJ2-7; 7 bases agree with TRBD1. Trimming took 3 bases from V and 0 from J; bases not matched to a gene: 6. The CDR3 length is 15 residues. Germline V gene lookup returns CDR1 SGHNT and CDR2 YYREEE (reference sequence). CDR3 DNA sequence: TGTGCCAGCAGCTCGGGGACAGCCAGCTCCTACGAGCAGTACTTC. Residues: CASSSGTASSYEQYF.

The chain carries TRBV7-9 and TRBJ2-2; D gene unclear. The CDR3 spans 15 residues. Trimming shortened V by 3 bases and J by 2 bases, and 10 bases separated the two germline ends. Germline V gene sequence: CDR1 SEHNR, CDR2 FQNEAQ (reference sequence). The CDR3 protein is CASSLSSPNTGELFF. The CDR3 coding sequence is TGTGCCAGCAGCTTGTCTAGTCCCAACACCGGGGAGCTGTTTTTT.

This chain connects TRBV11-2 to TRBJ2-4; D is perhaps TRBD1 (6 bases). CDR1 and CDR2 from the germline V gene are SGHAT and FQNNGV. The CDR3 loop spans 14 amino acids. The ends were cut back, 5 bases at V and 7 bases at J, with 15 bases in the middle. CDR3 coding DNA: TGTGCCAGCAGCACCGACAGGACTCGGAACATTCAGTACTTC. Its translation is CASSTDRTRNIQYF.

CDR3 nucleotide sequence: TGTGCCAGCAGCCAAGAACTAGCGGGAGGTCTAGGAAATGAGCAGTTCTTC. The encoded protein is CASSQELAGGLGNEQFF. This sequence joins TRBV4-2 and TRBJ2-1; 12 nucleotides line up with TRBD2. The CDR3 totals 17 residues. V shed 0 bases and J 7 bases; nucleotides not matched to a gene: 7. Per germline, CDR1 LGHNA and CDR2 YNFKEQ.

The J gene is TRBJ1-6, the V gene TRBV4-3; D is perhaps TRBD1 (5 bases). The germline V gene has CDR1 LGHNA and CDR2 YSLEER. Between the trimmed V and J ends, which lost 2 bases and 7 bases, there was a span of 12 bases. CDR3 size: 15 residues. CDR3 sequence reads: CASSQFGQGNSPLHF. The CDR3 region has the DNA TGCGCCAGCAGCCAATTTGGTCAGGGAAATTCACCCCTCCACTTT.

This clone occurred once. The genes are TRBV29-1 and TRBJ2-1, with D perhaps matching TRBD1 (6 bases). This CDR3 region has 14 residues. With 2 bases removed from V and 4 bases from J, the gap between germline ends came to 12 bases. Germline V gene sequence: CDR1 SQVTM, CDR2 ANQGSEA. The CDR3, as DNA: TGCAGCGTTGAAAGAGGAACAGGGTACAATGAGCAGTTCTTC. Its protein is CSVERGTGYNEQFF.

This rearrangement joins TRBV2 to TRBJ2-3, with D possibly TRBD2 on 5 matching bases. V was trimmed by 5 bases and J by 5 bases, leaving 14 bases between them. The CDR3 has 14 amino acids. The V gene's germline CDR1 is SNHLY and CDR2 FYNNEI. The DNA for the CDR3 is TGTGCCAGCAGTTTTCTAGCTAGCCTAGATACGCAGTATTTT. Protein: CASSFLASLDTQYF.

This chain joins TRBV5-8 and TRBJ2-5, with TRBD2 matching over 7 bases. The germline V gene has CDR1 SGHTS and CDR2 YDEGEE. The CDR3 runs 14 residues. J gave up 5 bases and V 2 bases, and 6 bases lay outside the gene matches. The chain's CDR3 is CASSLTGGEETQYF. CDR3 bases: TGTGCCAGCAGCTTAACGGGGGGAGAGGAGACCCAGTACTTC.

CDR3 coding DNA: TGTGCCAGCAGCCTGGGACTAGCGGGAGAGAATGAGCAGTTCTTC. It yields the protein CASSLGLAGENEQFF. The V and J genes are TRBV5-5 and TRBJ2-1; 14 nucleotides line up with TRBD2. The junction had 4 bases not matched to a gene; V was cut back by 4 bases and J by 7 bases. This CDR3 has 15 residues. Germline CDR1 SGHKS, CDR2 YYEKEE (reference sequence). Variable domain in full (rest from reference TRBV5-5 and TRBJ2-1): DAGVTQSPTHLIKTRGQQVTLRCSPISGHKSVSWYQQVLGQGPQFIFQYYEKEERGRGNFPDRFSARQFPNYSSELNVNALLLGDSALYLCASSLGLAGENEQFFGPGTRLTVL.

This sequence joins TRBV5-1 and TRBJ1-6; D unresolved. CDR3 length: 13 amino acids. V lost 0 bases and J 6 bases, leaving 4 bases between the germline ends. The germline V gene has CDR1 SGHRS and CDR2 YFSETQ. In nucleotides, the CDR3 is TGCGCCAGCAGCTTGGCCCTTAATTCACCCCTCCACTTT. Amino acids: CASSLALNSPLHF.

This chain connects TRBV3-1 (or the pseudogene TRBV3-2) to TRBJ1-1; 9 nucleotides line up with TRBD1. The germline gives CDR1 LGHDT, CDR2 YNNKEL (reference sequence). The CDR3 length is 15 residues. J gave up 1 base and V 4 bases, and 4 bases lay outside the gene matches. The CDR3 region is CASSPPGQGNTEAFF. CDR3 DNA: TGTGCCAGCAGCCCACCGGGACAGGGGAACACTGAAGCTTTCTTT.

The genes are TRBV19 and TRBJ1-5, with TRBD1 as a possible D gene (6 bases). The V and J ends lost 4 bases and 4 bases respectively, with 8 bases between them. The CDR3 length is 13 residues. Germline loops: CDR1 LNHDA, CDR2 SQIVND (reference sequence). For the CDR3, the DNA is TGTGCCAGTAGTACGGACAGAAATCAGCCCCAGCATTTT. Its translation: CASSTDRNQPQHF.

The chain is built from TRBV5-1 and TRBJ2-2; possibly TRBD1 for D (6 bases). CDR1 is SGHRS and CDR2 is YFSETQ in the germline V gene. The V end lost 1 base, the J end lost 0 bases, and 7 bases lay between the germline ends. The CDR3 totals 15 residues. The CDR3 here is CASSLSGANTGELFF. The CDR3 DNA sequence: TGCGCCAGCAGCTTGTCAGGGGCGAACACCGGGGAGCTGTTTTTT.

This chain uses TRBV10-3 with TRBJ2-5; possibly TRBD2 for D (5 bases). Germline values: CDR1 ENHRY, CDR2 SYGVKD. Trimming cost V 6 bases and J 1 base, with 15 bases left between them. The CDR3 has 15 residues. CDR3 protein: CAISVGVRVQETQYF. CDR3 bases: TGTGCCATCAGCGTCGGGGTGAGGGTCCAAGAGACCCAGTACTTC.

The chain recombines TRBV10-3 with TRBJ1-1, with a tentative D call TRBD1 (5 bases). The germline V and J ends were trimmed by 8 bases and 0 bases, with 16 bases remaining between them. Germline V gene data show CDR1 as ENHRY and CDR2 as SYGVKD. This CDR3 comprises 15 residues. The CDR3 loop is CAIGAGGSMNTEAFF. The CDR3 DNA reads TGTGCCATCGGGGCCGGGGGGTCGATGAACACTGAAGCTTTCTTT.

Turning to this clone: This sample also contains other DNA sequences that code for the same CDR3. The chain has TRBV12-5 and TRBJ2-1, with 11 bases matching TRBD2. V trimming: 3 bases; J trimming: 4 bases; junction bases outside the gene matches: 8. The CDR3 has 17 residues. Germline CDR1 is LGHNT and CDR2 is FRNRAP. The CDR3 loop reads CASGLVATSGVYNEQFF. The CDR3 DNA reads TGTGCTAGTGGTTTAGTTGCGACTAGCGGGGTGTACAATGAGCAGTTCTTC.

This chain links TRBV5-4 with TRBJ2-3; tentatively, D is TRBD2 (5 bases). The CDR3 length is 13 residues. Germline CDR1 is SGHNT and CDR2 is YYREEE (reference sequence). The V end was cut by 0 bases, the J end by 4 bases, with 6 bases between. The CDR3 DNA is TGTGCCAGCAGCTTGGAAGCGGCAGATACGCAGTATTTT. Its translation: CASSLEAADTQYF.

The chain has TRBV29-1 and TRBJ1-2; D ambiguous. V lost 0 bases, J lost 0 bases, and 5 bases lay in between. This CDR3 region has 13 residues. Germline V gives CDR1 SQVTM, CDR2 ANQGSEA. CDR3 amino acids: CSVEERTNYGYTF. DNA for the CDR3: TGCAGCGTTGAAGAGCGGACTAACTATGGCTACACCTTC.

The chain employs TRBV6-5 and TRBJ1-6, with D uncertain. Germline values: CDR1 MNHEY, CDR2 SVGAGI. The V and J ends lost 8 bases and 8 bases respectively, with 13 bases between them. The CDR3 is 13 amino acids. In nucleotides, the CDR3 is TGTGCCAGCGGACTTACATCTGATTCACCCCTCCACTTT. Translation gives CASGLTSDSPLHF.

The chain combines TRBV7-9 with TRBJ2-7; perhaps TRBD2 as D (5 bases). CDR1 SEHNR and CDR2 FQNEAQ come from the germline V gene (reference sequence). The CDR3 length is 12 residues. V was trimmed by 4 bases and J by 6 bases, leaving 10 bases between them. CDR3 nucleotides: TGTGCCAGCAGCTCCCCGGCGGGCGAGCAGTACTTC. Amino acid sequence: CASSSPAGEQYF.

This rearrangement joins TRBV29-1 to TRBJ2-1; weak D call: TRBD1 (6 bases). The CDR3 covers 11 residues. The V end was cut by 3 bases, the J end by 9 bases, with 9 bases between. Germline V gives CDR1 SQVTM, CDR2 ANQGSEA. The DNA of the CDR3 is TGCAGCGTTGACAGGGGTGGTGAGCAGTTCTTC. This encodes CSVDRGGEQFF.

The CDR3 coding sequence is TGCGCCAGCAGCTTGATAACGACAGGGGCTACCGGGGAGCTGTTTTTT. Its translation is CASSLITTGATGELFF. This chain uses TRBV5-1 with TRBJ2-2; 8 nucleotides align to TRBD1. Germline CDR1 SGHRS, CDR2 YFSETQ. With V trimmed by 1 base and J by 5 bases, 7 bases remained unmatched. The CDR3 has 16 residues.

CDR3 region: CASSLRASGRINNEQFF. The CDR3 DNA follows: TGTGCCAGCAGTTTAAGGGCTAGCGGGAGGATCAACAATGAGCAGTTCTTC. This chain joins TRBV27 and TRBJ2-1, with TRBD2 matching over 11 bases. Per germline, CDR1 MNHEY and CDR2 SMNVEV (reference sequence). V gave up 2 bases and J gave up 5 bases; unmatched junction bases: 8. This CDR3 is 17 amino acids long.

The chain carries TRBV9 and TRBJ2-3; 11 nucleotides align to TRBD2. This CDR3 region has 16 residues. The germline V gene has CDR1 SGDLS and CDR2 YYNGEE. V dropped 3 bases and J dropped 2; count of bases not matched to a gene: 5. CDR3 sequence reads: CASSASLAGATDTQYF. The CDR3, as DNA: TGTGCCAGCAGCGCCTCACTAGCGGGGGCCACAGATACGCAGTATTTT. The full variable domain, with the rest looked up from reference TRBV9 and TRBJ2-3, is DSGVTQTPKHLITATGQRVTLRCSPRSGDLSVYWYQQSLDQGLQFLIQYYNGEERAKGNILERFSAQQFPDLHSELNLSSLELGDSALYFCASSASLAGATDTQYFGPGTRLTVL.

The chain has TRBV6-4 and TRBJ2-7, with 7 bases matching TRBD1. The V gene end was trimmed by 0 bases and the J gene end by 4 bases; junction bases not matched to a gene: 21. From germline, CDR1 is MRHNA and CDR2 SNTAGT. The CDR3 sequence is 20 residues long. The CDR3 region has the DNA TGTGCCAGCAGTGACTCGAAGGTCTACAGGGGACCGGCGGGTCAATACGAGCAGTACTTC. Encoded protein: CASSDSKVYRGPAGQYEQYF.

The genes are TRBV19 and TRBJ2-1, with a possible D match to TRBD2 (5 bases). Per germline, CDR1 LNHDA and CDR2 SQIVND (reference sequence). The CDR3 contains 16 residues. Trimming removed 5 bases at V and 4 bases at J, with 18 bases between. CDR3 loop: CASSLTPKTGYNEQFF. The CDR3 nucleotides read TGTGCCAGTAGTTTAACTCCGAAGACGGGATACAATGAGCAGTTCTTC.

The gene calls are TRBV30 and TRBJ2-7; possibly TRBD1 for D (7 bases). This CDR3 contains 13 residues. Trimming took off 7 bases at V and 3 bases at J, with 16 bases between the two ends. The germline V gene encodes CDR1 GTSNPN and CDR2 SVGIG (reference sequence). The CDR3 DNA is TGTGCCTTCTCCAGGGGGGACAGCTACGAGCAGTACTTC. This sequence encodes CAFSRGDSYEQYF.

The chain combines TRBV5-4 with TRBJ2-7; 9 nucleotides align to TRBD1. With 4 bases clipped from V and 4 bases from J, the junction kept 6 bases outside the gene matches. Germline CDR1 SGHNT, CDR2 YYREEE (reference sequence). The CDR3 covers 14 residues. The CDR3 nucleotides read TGTGCCAGCAGCCCCCCCGGACAGGGGTACGAGCAGTACTTC. This gives the protein CASSPPGQGYEQYF.